The rows below give T cell receptor beta chains drawn from one sample of a study of STAT5B mutations in CD4+ large granular lymphocyte leukemia. The method was immunoSEQ multiplex PCR; TCRdb's version includes in-frame clones alone and lacks a portion of them. In the table there are tens of thousands of clones, 55% to 80% of which are singletons. Sequencing was performed on CD4+ T cells from blood buffy coats. The receptors here all came from a human donor in good health. CDR3s include the opening cysteine and the closing phenylalanine or tryptophan. The order of the fields is clone size, J gene, D gene, V gene, CDR3 DNA, CDR3 protein. D genes are given only for firm matches. Not every row has a clone size; where given, it reads once, few, many or a size class.

clone_size: NA
j_call: TRBJ2-1
d_call: TRBD2
v_call: TRBV7-7
cdr3_nt: TGTGCTAGCAGCTTAGGGGCTAGCGGGGGTATAAAGTTCTTC
cdr3_aa: CASSLGASGGIKFF

clone_size: NA
j_call: TRBJ1-1
d_call: NA
v_call: TRBV4-1
cdr3_nt: TGCGCCAGCAGCCAACCTACCTCCGGGACAATCGAAGCTTTCTTT
cdr3_aa: CASSQPTSGTIEAFF

clone_size: few
j_call: TRBJ1-1
d_call: NA
v_call: TRBV9
cdr3_nt: TGTGCCAGCAGCGTCTCAGGAGGGACTGAAGCTTTCTTT
cdr3_aa: CASSVSGGTEAFF

clone_size: NA
j_call: TRBJ2-7
d_call: TRBD2
v_call: TRBV18
cdr3_nt: TGTGCCAGCTCACCACCTGGCGGGGGGGACAACGAGCAGTACTTC
cdr3_aa: CASSPPGGGDNEQYF

clone_size: NA
j_call: TRBJ1-2
d_call: NA
v_call: TRBV5-5
cdr3_nt: TGTGCCAGCAGCTTGGGATTAGCGGAATACTATGGCTACACCTTC
cdr3_aa: CASSLGLAEYYGYTF

clone_size: few
j_call: TRBJ1-2
d_call: NA
v_call: TRBV10-3
cdr3_nt: TGTGCCATCAGTGAGGCGGGAGCTAACTATGGCTACACCTTC
cdr3_aa: CAISEAGANYGYTF

clone_size: NA
j_call: TRBJ2-3
d_call: NA
v_call: TRBV7-9
cdr3_nt: TGTGCCAGCAGCAGAGTGCTAGATACGCAGTATTTT
cdr3_aa: CASSRVLDTQYF

clone_size: few
j_call: TRBJ2-1
d_call: TRBD1
v_call: TRBV5-4
cdr3_nt: TGTGCCAGCAGCCTGGGGACAGGGGAATACAATGAGCAGTTCTTC
cdr3_aa: CASSLGTGEYNEQFF

clone_size: NA
j_call: TRBJ1-5
d_call: NA
v_call: TRBV2
cdr3_nt: TGTGCCAGCAAAGGCCAGAATAGCAATCAGCCCCAGCATTTT
cdr3_aa: CASKGQNSNQPQHF

clone_size: once
j_call: TRBJ1-2
d_call: NA
v_call: TRBV6-6
cdr3_nt: TGTGCCAGCAGTTCCGAGGGGGGATACACCTTC
cdr3_aa: CASSSEGGYTF

clone_size: NA
j_call: TRBJ2-7
d_call: TRBD1
v_call: TRBV27
cdr3_nt: TGTGCCAGCAGTTTTTGGGACAGTTATTCCTACGAGCAGTACTTC
cdr3_aa: CASSFWDSYSYEQYF

clone_size: NA
j_call: TRBJ2-5
d_call: NA
v_call: TRBV14
cdr3_nt: TGTGCCAGCAGCCAAGAACTTCTTCCGGAGACCCAGTACTTC
cdr3_aa: CASSQELLPETQYF

clone_size: NA
j_call: TRBJ2-3
d_call: TRBD2
v_call: TRBV7-2
cdr3_nt: TGTGCCAGCAGCTTAGGTCTAGCGGGGGGAAAAAGCACAGATACGCAGTATTTT
cdr3_aa: CASSLGLAGGKSTDTQYF

clone_size: NA
j_call: TRBJ2-5
d_call: NA
v_call: TRBV28
cdr3_nt: TGTGCCAGCAGCAGGACAGCCAAAGAGACCCAGTACTTC
cdr3_aa: CASSRTAKETQYF

clone_size: few
j_call: TRBJ1-1
d_call: TRBD1
v_call: TRBV2
cdr3_nt: TGTGCCAGCATGGCACAGGGGATAGGAACTGAAGCTTTCTTT
cdr3_aa: CASMAQGIGTEAFF

clone_size: NA
j_call: TRBJ1-2
d_call: NA
v_call: TRBV15
cdr3_nt: TGTGCCACCAGCAGAGATGGGGGACGCGGATTTGGTGGCTACACCTTC
cdr3_aa: CATSRDGGRGFGGYTF

clone_size: NA
j_call: TRBJ1-4
d_call: NA
v_call: TRBV18
cdr3_nt: TGTGCCAGCTCACCAAGCCTTTCAACTAATGAAAAACTGTTTTTT
cdr3_aa: CASSPSLSTNEKLFF

clone_size: NA
j_call: TRBJ1-4
d_call: TRBD1
v_call: TRBV18
cdr3_nt: TGTGCCAGCTCGTCAGGGGGAAAGGAAAAACTGTTTTTT
cdr3_aa: CASSSGGKEKLFF

clone_size: NA
j_call: TRBJ2-7
d_call: NA
v_call: TRBV18
cdr3_nt: TGTGCCAGCTCTCAAGGGGGGTACGAGCAGTACTTC
cdr3_aa: CASSQGGYEQYF

clone_size: NA
j_call: TRBJ2-2
d_call: TRBD1
v_call: TRBV5-1
cdr3_nt: TGCGCCAGCAGCTGGGGACAGGGGGTCGGGGAGCTGTTTTTT
cdr3_aa: CASSWGQGVGELFF

clone_size: few
j_call: TRBJ2-1
d_call: NA
v_call: TRBV7-9
cdr3_nt: TGTGCCAGCAGCTTAGCGTTCGGCGGTGAGCAGTTCTTC
cdr3_aa: CASSLAFGGEQFF

clone_size: NA
j_call: TRBJ2-5
d_call: NA
v_call: TRBV11-2
cdr3_nt: TGTGCCAGCAGCTTATGGCAGAAAGAGACCCAGTACTTC
cdr3_aa: CASSLWQKETQYF

clone_size: NA
j_call: TRBJ2-1
d_call: NA
v_call: TRBV18
cdr3_nt: TGTGCCAGCTCACCAGGACCGTTCAATGAGCAGTTCTTC
cdr3_aa: CASSPGPFNEQFF

clone_size: NA
j_call: TRBJ1-2
d_call: NA
v_call: TRBV10-3
cdr3_nt: TGTGCCATCAGTGAGTCGCGGCAGGGCCCTTCTAACTATGGCTACACCTTC
cdr3_aa: CAISESRQGPSNYGYTF

clone_size: NA
j_call: TRBJ2-3
d_call: NA
v_call: TRBV5-1
cdr3_nt: TGCGCCAGCAGCTTGGGGGCTGAACTAGATACGCAGTATTTT
cdr3_aa: CASSLGAELDTQYF

clone_size: once
j_call: TRBJ2-3
d_call: NA
v_call: TRBV5-6
cdr3_nt: TGTGCCAGCAGCAGGACAGATACGCAGTATTTT
cdr3_aa: CASSRTDTQYF

clone_size: once
j_call: TRBJ2-5
d_call: TRBD1
v_call: TRBV28
cdr3_nt: TGTGCCAGCAGTTTAATTCAGGGGGCGTGGGCCCAGTACTTC
cdr3_aa: CASSLIQGAWAQYF

clone_size: NA
j_call: TRBJ2-6
d_call: NA
v_call: TRBV27
cdr3_nt: TGTGCCAGCAGTTTAGGGCCAGGATACTCTGGGGCCAACGTCCTGACTTTC
cdr3_aa: CASSLGPGYSGANVLTF

clone_size: NA
j_call: TRBJ2-5
d_call: NA
v_call: TRBV5-1
cdr3_nt: TGCGCCAGCAGCGAGGCAGGCAGGGGAGGGACCCAGTACTTC
cdr3_aa: CASSEAGRGGTQYF

clone_size: NA
j_call: TRBJ2-3
d_call: NA
v_call: TRBV4-1
cdr3_nt: TGCGCCAGCAGCCAATATCTTGCGGGGAGCACAGATACGCAGTATTTT
cdr3_aa: CASSQYLAGSTDTQYF

clone_size: NA
j_call: TRBJ1-1
d_call: NA
v_call: TRBV5-1
cdr3_nt: TGCGCCAGCAGCTTGTCCCTTACTACTGAAGCTTTCTTT
cdr3_aa: CASSLSLTTEAFF

clone_size: NA
j_call: TRBJ1-6
d_call: NA
v_call: TRBV2
cdr3_nt: TGTGCCAGCAAGAGGGGGAGCTCCTATAATTCACCCCTCCACTTT
cdr3_aa: CASKRGSSYNSPLHF

clone_size: NA
j_call: TRBJ2-2
d_call: NA
v_call: TRBV7-2
cdr3_nt: TGTGCCAGCAAGACCAGCTTGGCCACCGGGGAGCTGTTTTTT
cdr3_aa: CASKTSLATGELFF

clone_size: NA
j_call: TRBJ1-5
d_call: TRBD1
v_call: TRBV18
cdr3_nt: TGTGCCAGCTCACCTCAGGGGGGGGCCGCGAGGCAGCCCCAGCATTTT
cdr3_aa: CASSPQGGAARQPQHF

clone_size: NA
j_call: TRBJ1-5
d_call: TRBD1
v_call: TRBV6-1
cdr3_nt: TGTGCCAGCAGTGATGAGGGACAGGGGGTCCATCAGCCCCAGCATTTT
cdr3_aa: CASSDEGQGVHQPQHF

clone_size: NA
j_call: TRBJ1-5
d_call: NA
v_call: TRBV30
cdr3_nt: TGTGCCTGGATGAAGAAGGGGGGGGTTCATCAGCCCCAGCATTTT
cdr3_aa: CAWMKKGGVHQPQHF

clone_size: once
j_call: TRBJ1-1
d_call: TRBD1
v_call: TRBV2
cdr3_nt: TGTGCCAGCAGGGGAGGACAGGGCATGAACACTGAAGCTTTCTTT
cdr3_aa: CASRGGQGMNTEAFF